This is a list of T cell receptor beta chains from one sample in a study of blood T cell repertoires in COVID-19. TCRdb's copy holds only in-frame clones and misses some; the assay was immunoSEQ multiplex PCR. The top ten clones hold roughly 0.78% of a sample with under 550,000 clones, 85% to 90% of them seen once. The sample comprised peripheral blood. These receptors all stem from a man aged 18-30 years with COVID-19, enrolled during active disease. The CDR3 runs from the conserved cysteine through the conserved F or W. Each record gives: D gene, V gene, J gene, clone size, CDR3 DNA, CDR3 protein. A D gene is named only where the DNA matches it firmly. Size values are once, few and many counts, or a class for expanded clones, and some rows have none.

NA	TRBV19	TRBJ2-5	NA	TGTGCCAGTAGTAGGTTTGGGGGCTTAGAGACCCAGTACTTC	CASSRFGGLETQYF
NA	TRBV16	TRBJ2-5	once	TGTGCCAGCAGCTGGGACACTCAAGAGACCCAGTACTTC	CASSWDTQETQYF
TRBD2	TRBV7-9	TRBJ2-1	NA	TGTGCCAGCAGCTCCCACGGGGGGTCCTACAATGAGCAGTTCTTC	CASSSHGGSYNEQFF
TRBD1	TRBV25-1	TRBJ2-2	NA	TGTGCCAGCAGTGAATATAACCAGGGGGCGGCCGGGGAGCTGTTTTTT	CASSEYNQGAAGELFF
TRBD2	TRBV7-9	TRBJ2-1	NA	TGTGCCAGCAGCCCCCTAACCGCGGGGGGGTACAATGAGCAGTTCTTC	CASSPLTAGGYNEQFF
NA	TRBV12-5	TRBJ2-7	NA	TGTGCTAGTGGTTTGGCACACGCCGGTGGGCCGACGGGGAAATACGAGCAGTACTTC	CASGLAHAGGPTGKYEQYF
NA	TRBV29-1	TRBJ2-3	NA	TGCAGCGTAGCCATGAGCACTAGCACAGATACGCAGTATTTT	CSVAMSTSTDTQYF
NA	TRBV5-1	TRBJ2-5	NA	TGCGCCAGCAGCGCCGGGACATTCCAAGAGACCCAGTACTTC	CASSAGTFQETQYF
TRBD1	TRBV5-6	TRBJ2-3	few	TGTGCCAGCAGCTTCGTGGACAGGGGAATCACAGATACGCAGTATTTT	CASSFVDRGITDTQYF
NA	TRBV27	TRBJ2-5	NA	TGTGCCAGCAGAATACTACCACAAGAGACCCAGTACTTC	CASRILPQETQYF
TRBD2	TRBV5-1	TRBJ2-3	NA	TGCGCCAGCAGCTTTGTAGCGGGAGAGGGTAATGCGCAGTATTTT	CASSFVAGEGNAQYF
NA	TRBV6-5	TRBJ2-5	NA	TGTGCCGACCCAAGGTGGGCTTTCGGAGAGACCCAGTACTTC	CADPRWAFGETQYF
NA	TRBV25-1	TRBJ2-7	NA	TGTGCCAGCAGTCCCGGCCTGGGGCTGGACGAGCAGTACTTC	CASSPGLGLDEQYF